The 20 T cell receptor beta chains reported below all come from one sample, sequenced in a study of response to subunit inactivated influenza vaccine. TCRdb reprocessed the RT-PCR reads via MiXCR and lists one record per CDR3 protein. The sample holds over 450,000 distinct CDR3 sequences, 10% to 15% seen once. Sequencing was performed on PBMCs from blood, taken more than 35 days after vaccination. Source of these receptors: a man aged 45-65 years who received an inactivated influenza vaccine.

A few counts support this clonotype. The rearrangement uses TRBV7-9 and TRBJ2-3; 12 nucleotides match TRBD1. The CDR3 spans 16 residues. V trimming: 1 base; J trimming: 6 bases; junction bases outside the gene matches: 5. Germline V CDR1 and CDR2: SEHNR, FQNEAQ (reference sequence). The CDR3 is CASSLEGQGARDTQYF. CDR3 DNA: TGTGCCAGCAGCTTAGAGGGACAGGGGGCGCGTGATACGCAGTATTTT. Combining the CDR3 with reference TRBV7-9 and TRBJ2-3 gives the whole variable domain DTGVSQNPRHKITKRGQNVTFRCDPISEHNRLYWYRQTLGQGPEFLTYFQNEAQLEKSRLLSDRFSAERPKGSFSTLEIQRTEQGDSAMYLCASSLEGQGARDTQYFGPGTRLTVL.

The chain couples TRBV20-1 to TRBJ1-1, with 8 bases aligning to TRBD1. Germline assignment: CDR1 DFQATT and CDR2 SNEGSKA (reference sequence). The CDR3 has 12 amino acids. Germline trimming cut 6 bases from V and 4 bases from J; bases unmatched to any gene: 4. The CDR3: CSAGTGGTEAFF. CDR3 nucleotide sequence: TGCAGTGCGGGAACAGGGGGCACTGAAGCTTTCTTT.

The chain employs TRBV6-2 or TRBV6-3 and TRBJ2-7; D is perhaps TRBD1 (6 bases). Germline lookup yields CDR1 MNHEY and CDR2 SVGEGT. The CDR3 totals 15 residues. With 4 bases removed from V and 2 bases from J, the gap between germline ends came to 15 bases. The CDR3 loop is CASSWDIGPPYEQYF. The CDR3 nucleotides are TGTGCCAGCAGTTGGGACATTGGACCGCCCTACGAGCAGTACTTC.

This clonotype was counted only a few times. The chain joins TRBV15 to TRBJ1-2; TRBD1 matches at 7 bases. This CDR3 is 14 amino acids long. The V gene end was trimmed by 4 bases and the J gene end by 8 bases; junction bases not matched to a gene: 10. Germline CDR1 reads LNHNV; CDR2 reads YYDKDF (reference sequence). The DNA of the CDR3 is TGTGCCACCAGCAATGACAGGGACCTAGGGGGCTACACCTTC. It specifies CATSNDRDLGGYTF.

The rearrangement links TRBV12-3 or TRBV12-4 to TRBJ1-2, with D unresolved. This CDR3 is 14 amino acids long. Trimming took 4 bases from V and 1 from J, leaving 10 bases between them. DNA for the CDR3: TGTGCCAGCAGTTCTCGACTTAATAACTATGGCTACACCTTC. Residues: CASSSRLNNYGYTF.

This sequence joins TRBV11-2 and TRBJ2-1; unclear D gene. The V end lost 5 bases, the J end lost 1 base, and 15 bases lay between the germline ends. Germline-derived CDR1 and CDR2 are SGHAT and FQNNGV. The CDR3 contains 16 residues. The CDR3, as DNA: TGTGCCAGCAGCGCCCCCATGGCACAGTCCTACAATGAGCAGTTCTTC. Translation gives CASSAPMAQSYNEQFF.

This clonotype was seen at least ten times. CDR3 in DNA: TGTGCCAGCCGGCTGAAGGGGCAGTTCTTC. Its translation is CASRLKGQFF. The V and J genes are TRBV6-5 and TRBJ2-1, with unresolved D. The ends were cut back, 8 bases at V and 12 bases at J, with 11 bases in the middle. This CDR3 is built from 10 residues. The germline V gene has CDR1 MNHEY and CDR2 SVGAGI.

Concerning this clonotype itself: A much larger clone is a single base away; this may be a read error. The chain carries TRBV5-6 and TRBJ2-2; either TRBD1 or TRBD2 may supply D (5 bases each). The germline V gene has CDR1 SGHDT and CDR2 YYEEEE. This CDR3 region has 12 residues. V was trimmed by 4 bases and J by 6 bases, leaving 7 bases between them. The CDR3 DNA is TGTGCCAGCAGCAGGGACCCCGGGGAGCTGTTTTTT. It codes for CASSRDPGELFF. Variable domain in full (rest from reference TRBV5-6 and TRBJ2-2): DAGVTQSPTHLIKTRGQQVTLRCSPKSGHDTVSWYQQALGQGPQFIFQYYEEEERQRGNFPDRFSGHQFPNYSSELNVNALLLGDSALYLCASSRDPGELFFGEGSRLTVL.

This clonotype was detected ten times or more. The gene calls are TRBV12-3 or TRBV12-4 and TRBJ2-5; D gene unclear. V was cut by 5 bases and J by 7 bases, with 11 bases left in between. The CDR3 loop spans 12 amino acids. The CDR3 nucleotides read TGTGCCAGCAGTCTTACTCCCGGGACCCAGTACTTC. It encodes CASSLTPGTQYF.

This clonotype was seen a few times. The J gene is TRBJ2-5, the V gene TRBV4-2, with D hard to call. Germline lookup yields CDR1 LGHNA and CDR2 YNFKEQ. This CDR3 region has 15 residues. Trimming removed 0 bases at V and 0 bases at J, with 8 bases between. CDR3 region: CASSQDLRDQETQYF. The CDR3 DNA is TGTGCCAGCAGCCAAGATTTGCGAGACCAAGAGACCCAGTACTTC.

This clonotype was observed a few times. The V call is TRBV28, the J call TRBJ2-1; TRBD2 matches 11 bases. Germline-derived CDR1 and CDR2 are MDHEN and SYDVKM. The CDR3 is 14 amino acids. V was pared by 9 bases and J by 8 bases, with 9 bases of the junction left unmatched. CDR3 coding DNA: TGTGCCAGTATCCCTCTAGCGGGGGGTGATGAGCAGTTCTTC. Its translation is CASIPLAGGDEQFF.

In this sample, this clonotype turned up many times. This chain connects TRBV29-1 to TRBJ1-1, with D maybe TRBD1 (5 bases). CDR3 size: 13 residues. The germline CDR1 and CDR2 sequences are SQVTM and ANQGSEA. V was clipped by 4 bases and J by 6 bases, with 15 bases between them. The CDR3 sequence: CSVAVGENAEAFF. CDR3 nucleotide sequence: TGCAGCGTTGCAGTGGGGGAAAACGCTGAAGCTTTCTTT.

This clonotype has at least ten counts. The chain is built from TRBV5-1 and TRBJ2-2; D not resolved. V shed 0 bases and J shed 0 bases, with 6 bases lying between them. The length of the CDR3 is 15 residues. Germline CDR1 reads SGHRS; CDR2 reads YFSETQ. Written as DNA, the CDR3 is TGCGCCAGCAGCTTGGTTGGCTCGAACACCGGGGAGCTGTTTTTT. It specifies CASSLVGSNTGELFF. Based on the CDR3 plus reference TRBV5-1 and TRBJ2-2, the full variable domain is KAGVTQTPRYLIKTRGQQVTLSCSPISGHRSVSWYQQTPGQGLQFLFEYFSETQRNKGNFPGRFSGRQFSNSRSEMNVSTLELGDSALYLCASSLVGSNTGELFFGEGSRLTVL.

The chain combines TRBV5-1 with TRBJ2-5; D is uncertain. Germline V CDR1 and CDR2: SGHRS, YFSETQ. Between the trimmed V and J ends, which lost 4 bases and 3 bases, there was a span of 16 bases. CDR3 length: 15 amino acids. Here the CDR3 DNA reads TGCGCCAGCAGCCTCCGTCCAAGGTGGGAAGAGACCCAGTACTTC. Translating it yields CASSLRPRWEETQYF.

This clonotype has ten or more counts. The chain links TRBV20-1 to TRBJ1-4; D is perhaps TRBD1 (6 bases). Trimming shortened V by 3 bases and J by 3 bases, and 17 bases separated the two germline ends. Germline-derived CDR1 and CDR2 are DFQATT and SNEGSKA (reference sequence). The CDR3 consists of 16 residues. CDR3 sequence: CSASGRGLTSNEKLFF. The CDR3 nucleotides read TGCAGTGCTAGCGGCCGGGGGCTGACCTCTAATGAAAAACTGTTTTTT.

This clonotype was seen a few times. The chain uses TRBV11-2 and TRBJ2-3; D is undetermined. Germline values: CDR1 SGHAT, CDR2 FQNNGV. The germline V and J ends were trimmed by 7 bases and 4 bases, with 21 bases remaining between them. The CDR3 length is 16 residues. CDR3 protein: CASTRNSASRADTQYF. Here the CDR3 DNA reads TGTGCCAGCACCCGAAACAGTGCTTCTCGTGCAGATACGCAGTATTTT. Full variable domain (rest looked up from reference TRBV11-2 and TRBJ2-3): EAGVAQSPRYKIIEKRQSVAFWCNPISGHATLYWYQQILGQGPKLLIQFQNNGVVDDSQLPKDRFSAERLKGVDSTLKIQPAKLEDSAVYLCASTRNSASRADTQYFGPGTRLTVL.

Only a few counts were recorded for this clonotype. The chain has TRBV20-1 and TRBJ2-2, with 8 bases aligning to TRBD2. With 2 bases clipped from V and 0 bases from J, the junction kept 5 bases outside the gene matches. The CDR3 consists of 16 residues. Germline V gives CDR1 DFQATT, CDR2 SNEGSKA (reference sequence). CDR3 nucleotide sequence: TGCAGTGCTAGACCATTAGCGGGGACGAACACCGGGGAGCTGTTTTTT. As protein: CSARPLAGTNTGELFF.

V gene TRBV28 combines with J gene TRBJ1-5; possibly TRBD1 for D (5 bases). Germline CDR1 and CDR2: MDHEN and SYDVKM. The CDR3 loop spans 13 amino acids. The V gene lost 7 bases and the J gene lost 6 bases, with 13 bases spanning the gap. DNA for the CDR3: TGTGCCAGCACCGTATTGGGGGTTCAGCCCCAGCATTTT. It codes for CASTVLGVQPQHF.

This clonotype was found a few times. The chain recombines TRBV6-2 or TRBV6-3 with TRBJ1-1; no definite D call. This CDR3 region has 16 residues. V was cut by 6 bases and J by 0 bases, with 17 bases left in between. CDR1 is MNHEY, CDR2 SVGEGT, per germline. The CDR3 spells CASSASFRAMNTEAFF. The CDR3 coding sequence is TGTGCCAGCAGCGCCAGTTTCCGGGCCATGAACACTGAAGCTTTCTTT.

CDR3 in DNA: TGTGCCATCAGTGAGTCGATGAACACTGAAGCTTTCTTT. Translation gives CAISESMNTEAFF. The chain joins TRBV10-3 to TRBJ1-1; unclear D gene. The germline CDR1 and CDR2 sequences are ENHRY and SYGVKD. The CDR3 length is 13 residues. V was clipped by 0 bases and J by 0 bases, with 2 bases between them.